Listed here are 25 T cell receptor beta chains from one sample, sequenced in a study of Graves' ophthalmopathy and Graves' hyperthyroidism. From RNA, the CDR3 regions of TCR beta chains were amplified and sequenced. Second-round multiplex PCR came after first-round RT-PCR with HTBI primers. TCRdb re-called the multiplex PCR reads with MiXCR, one entry per CDR3 protein. The table includes almost 750,000 distinct CDR3 sequences, roughly 40% detected once. Sequencing input: peripheral blood. The receptors stem from an adult man with Graves' ophthalmopathy.

The chain has TRBV10-1 and TRBJ1-2, with a weak D call TRBD1 (5 bases). V was pared by 3 bases and J by 6 bases, with 11 bases between. The CDR3 loop spans 13 amino acids. Germline V CDR1 and CDR2: WNHNN, SYGVQD (reference sequence). CDR3: CASSEDRENGYTF. In nucleotides, the CDR3 is TGCGCCAGCAGTGAAGACAGAGAAAATGGCTACACCTTC.

Turning to this clonotype: One end of the junction is discordant with germline, which a read error may explain. The J gene is TRBJ2-6, the V gene TRBV29-1; maybe TRBD2 (6 bases). CDR3 length equals 13 residues. Germline CDR1 SQVTM, CDR2 ANQGSEA. The CDR3 DNA reads as TGCAGCGTTGAGCGCGACGGGAGAGACACTGAAGCTTTC. It codes for CSVERDGRDTEAF.

This clonotype was seen repeatedly, ten times or more. At one end, the junction sequence differs from germline, possibly due to a read error. V gene TRBV10-3 combines with J gene TRBJ1-1, with D unresolved. Germline V gene sequence: CDR1 ENHRY, CDR2 SYGVKD. This CDR3 has 13 amino acids. CDR3 nucleotide sequence: TGTGCCAGCAGTGAACGCGAGAACACTGAAGCTTTCTTT. The encoded protein is CASSERENTEAFF.

This clonotype was recorded many times. The genes are TRBV7-2 and TRBJ2-7; D may be TRBD1 or TRBD2 (5 bases each). The CDR3 runs 15 residues. Trimming stripped 5 bases from V and 1 base from J, with 15 bases between. The germline V gene encodes CDR1 SGHTA and CDR2 FQGNSA. CDR3 sequence reads: CASSPTGTQSYEQYF. CDR3 coding DNA: TGTGCCAGCAGCCCCACGGGGACGCAGTCCTACGAGCAGTACTTC.

The chain carries TRBV7-9 and TRBJ2-2, with 8 bases lining up with TRBD2. The CDR3 contains 21 residues. The germline V gene has CDR1 SEHNR and CDR2 FQNEAQ (reference sequence). Unmatched junction bases numbered 21, after V lost 5 bases and J lost 1 base. CDR3 bases: TGTGCCAGCAGCCATCAATTCTCCTTAGCGGGATCCACGGGGAACACCGGGGAGCTGTTTTTT. Translation gives CASSHQFSLAGSTGNTGELFF.

This chain connects TRBV7-8 to TRBJ1-6; TRBD1 is a possible D gene (6 bases). Trimming left V 5 bases short and J 10 bases short, with 24 bases between. CDR3 size: 17 residues. In germline, CDR1 is SGHVS, CDR2 FQNEAQ. CDR3 nucleotide sequence: TGTGCCAGCAGCGAGATTAATCCGGGGGCGAGGGGATCACCCCTCCACTTT. It is translated as CASSEINPGARGSPLHF.

This clonotype was counted a few times. The V gene is TRBV7-2, the J gene TRBJ2-7; D unclear. The CDR3 contains 13 residues. The V end lost 1 base, the J end lost 5 bases, and 9 bases lay between the germline ends. The germline V gene has CDR1 SGHTA and CDR2 FQGNSA. CDR3 protein: CASSLGTWDEQYF. The CDR3 DNA follows: TGTGCCAGCAGCTTAGGTACCTGGGACGAGCAGTACTTC. The entire variable domain, with the rest obtained from reference TRBV7-2 and TRBJ2-7, is as follows: GAGVSQSPSNKVTEKGKDVELRCDPISGHTALYWYRQSLGQGLEFLIYFQGNSAPDKSGLPSDRFSAERTGGSVSTLTIQRTQQEDSAVYLCASSLGTWDEQYFGPGTRLTVT.

This sequence joins TRBV20-1 and TRBJ1-1; TRBD1 matches at 7 bases. This CDR3 is built from 18 residues. V lost 5 bases, J lost 0 bases, and 18 bases stayed unmatched. Germline-derived CDR1 and CDR2 are DFQATT and SNEGSKA (reference sequence). CDR3 sequence reads: CSAPLRGTVTLMNTEAFF. The DNA of the CDR3 is TGCAGTGCTCCTCTTCGTGGGACAGTAACTCTCATGAACACTGAAGCTTTCTTT.

This clonotype was seen repeatedly, ten times or more. Here the CDR3 reads CASSSSPTGWELFF. CDR3 nucleotide sequence: TGTGCCAGCAGCTCATCCCCGACAGGTTGGGAGCTGTTTTTT. The chain carries TRBV7-2 and TRBJ2-2; D is perhaps TRBD1 (6 bases). This CDR3 comprises 14 residues. Germline V gives CDR1 SGHTA, CDR2 FQGNSA. With 4 bases removed from V and 9 bases from J, the gap between germline ends came to 15 bases.

This clonotype was counted ten times or more. This chain uses TRBV7-9 with TRBJ1-2; a weak D match, TRBD1 (5 bases). Trimming cost V 2 bases and J 3 bases, with 13 bases left between them. The CDR3 has 15 residues. Germline CDR1 and CDR2: SEHNR and FQNEAQ (reference sequence). As DNA, the CDR3 is TGTGCCAGCAGCTTACTGGGCCTACAGGACTATGGCTACACCTTC. Translated, it gives CASSLLGLQDYGYTF.

This clonotype was counted only a few times. The chain carries TRBV25-1 and TRBJ1-1, with 8 nucleotides matching TRBD1. CDR1 and CDR2 (germline): MGHDK, SYGVNS. The CDR3 consists of 14 residues. The junction had 12 bases not matched to a gene; V was cut back by 4 bases and J by 11 bases. This CDR3 reads CASSAPGQDRMAFF. As DNA, the CDR3 is TGTGCCAGCAGTGCCCCGGGACAGGATAGGATGGCTTTCTTT.

In its sample, this clonotype was seen a few times. CDR3 protein: CASSLGSFLMNTEAFF. The CDR3 nucleotides are TGTGCCAGCAGTTTAGGGAGCTTCCTCATGAACACTGAAGCTTTCTTT. The J gene is TRBJ1-1, the V gene TRBV12-3 or TRBV12-4; D gene unclear. V lost 1 base, J lost 0 bases, and 12 bases lay in between. This CDR3 comprises 16 residues.

This chain joins TRBV5-1 and TRBJ1-4, with a possible D match to TRBD1 (5 bases). There are 15 residues in the CDR3. From germline, CDR1 is SGHRS and CDR2 YFSETQ. V lost 2 bases and J 0 bases, leaving 8 bases between the germline ends. The CDR3 here is CASSLQVPTNEKLFF. CDR3 coding DNA: TGCGCCAGCAGCTTACAGGTTCCAACTAATGAAAAACTGTTTTTT.

The chain recombines TRBV10-3 with TRBJ2-2; no reliable D call. The V end was cut by 10 bases, the J end by 0 bases, with 12 bases between. The germline gives CDR1 ENHRY, CDR2 SYGVKD. The CDR3 extends over 14 amino acids. Here the CDR3 reads CASTLEANTGELFF. The DNA for the CDR3 is TGTGCCAGCACCCTAGAAGCGAACACCGGGGAGCTGTTTTTT.

The J gene is TRBJ1-6, the V gene TRBV7-2; D unclear. Germline loops: CDR1 SGHTA, CDR2 FQGNSA. CDR3 length: 14 residues. The V end lost 6 bases, the J end lost 6 bases, and 12 bases lay between the germline ends. The CDR3, as DNA: TGTGCCAGCAGTTATCGTACAGCTAATTCACCCCTCCACTTT. Its protein product is CASSYRTANSPLHF.

This clonotype came up a few times. The chain joins TRBV20-1 to TRBJ1-5; maybe TRBD1 (5 bases). The V gene's germline CDR1 is DFQATT and CDR2 SNEGSKA (reference sequence). The CDR3 contains 12 residues. V lost 5 bases to trimming and J lost 3 bases, with 8 bases between them. Here the CDR3 reads CSAWGPNQPQHF. The CDR3 DNA sequence: TGCAGTGCTTGGGGACCCAATCAGCCCCAGCATTTT.

The chain joins TRBV6-4 to TRBJ1-2, with no clear D. This CDR3 contains 13 residues. Germline lookup yields CDR1 MRHNA and CDR2 SNTAGT. V was cut by 6 bases and J by 8 bases, with 16 bases left in between. In DNA, the CDR3 is TGTGCCAGCAGCCCTGATCTGGGAGAGGGCTACACCTTC. Protein sequence: CASSPDLGEGYTF.

This sequence joins TRBV19 and TRBJ2-5; possibly TRBD1 for D (6 bases). This CDR3 is built from 13 residues. CDR1 and CDR2 (germline): LNHDA, SQIVND (reference sequence). Trimming cost V 3 bases and J 9 bases, with 14 bases left between them. The CDR3, as DNA: TGTGCCAGTAGTATCTTGGACAGTGGATCCCAGTACTTC. It encodes CASSILDSGSQYF.

This clonotype was counted ten times or more. The J gene is TRBJ2-7, the V gene TRBV2; D is possibly TRBD2 (5 bases). From germline, CDR1 is SNHLY and CDR2 FYNNEI. V was shortened by 7 bases and J by 3 bases, with 13 bases between the two germline ends. CDR3 length: 13 residues. The CDR3 is CASNRYRDYEQYF. The CDR3 DNA sequence: TGTGCCAGCAATCGGTACCGGGACTACGAGCAGTACTTC.

Points on this clonotype: An end of the junction does not agree with germline; a read error may underlie this. The CDR3 protein is CASSYLSGAREKLFF. The CDR3 coding sequence is TGTGCCAGCAGTTACCTCTCGGGGGCGCGCGAAAAACTGTTTTTT. The J gene is TRBJ1-4, the V gene TRBV10-2, with TRBD1 as a possible D gene (6 bases). The CDR3 runs 15 residues. The germline CDR1 and CDR2 sequences are WSHSY and SAAADI.

V is TRBV5-1 and J is TRBJ1-2; the match to TRBD1 covers 7 bases. Germline V gene lookup returns CDR1 SGHRS and CDR2 YFSETQ. The CDR3 contains 16 residues. J was trimmed by 2 bases and V by 4 bases; bases with no gene match: 11. The CDR3 loop reads CASSDQDRDRNYGYTF. The CDR3 bases are TGCGCCAGCAGCGACCAAGACAGGGACCGAAACTATGGCTACACCTTC.

There are a few counts of this clonotype. V is TRBV12-3 or TRBV12-4 and J is TRBJ2-7, with D maybe TRBD1 (5 bases). This CDR3 is built from 13 residues. V was clipped by 0 bases and J by 6 bases, with 9 bases between them. CDR3 DNA: TGTGCCAGCAGTTTAGCCAGGGTGGGCGAGCAGTACTTC. Translation gives CASSLARVGEQYF.

In its sample, this clonotype was seen a few times. The chain links TRBV20-1 to TRBJ2-5, with D unclear. Germline V gene sequence: CDR1 DFQATT, CDR2 SNEGSKA (reference sequence). The CDR3 is 14 residues long. V was trimmed by 0 bases and J by 10 bases, leaving 18 bases between them. This chain's CDR3 is CSARDPITLLGQYF. The DNA for the CDR3 is TGCAGTGCTAGAGATCCAATAACTCTCCTTGGCCAGTACTTC.

J is TRBJ1-5 and V is TRBV11-2; 7 positions match TRBD1. The CDR3 is 15 amino acids. The trim removed 5 bases at V and 4 bases at J, leaving 8 bases unmatched. The germline V gene encodes CDR1 SGHAT and CDR2 FQNNGV. The CDR3 here is CASSQTGTENQPQHF. The CDR3 DNA reads as TGTGCCAGCAGCCAAACCGGGACAGAAAATCAGCCCCAGCATTTT.

The J gene is TRBJ2-2, the V gene TRBV9; 14 nucleotides line up with TRBD2. With V trimmed by 4 bases and J by 5 bases, 4 bases remained unmatched. The germline gives CDR1 SGDLS, CDR2 YYNGEE. This CDR3 is built from 16 residues. In DNA form, the CDR3 reads TGTGCCAGCAGCAAGGGGACTAGCGGGAGAACCGGGGAGCTGTTTTTT. Residues: CASSKGTSGRTGELFF. The whole variable domain, filled in from reference TRBV9 and TRBJ2-2, reads DSGVTQTPKHLITATGQRVTLRCSPRSGDLSVYWYQQSLDQGLQFLIQYYNGEERAKGNILERFSAQQFPDLHSELNLSSLELGDSALYFCASSKGTSGRTGELFFGEGSRLTVL.